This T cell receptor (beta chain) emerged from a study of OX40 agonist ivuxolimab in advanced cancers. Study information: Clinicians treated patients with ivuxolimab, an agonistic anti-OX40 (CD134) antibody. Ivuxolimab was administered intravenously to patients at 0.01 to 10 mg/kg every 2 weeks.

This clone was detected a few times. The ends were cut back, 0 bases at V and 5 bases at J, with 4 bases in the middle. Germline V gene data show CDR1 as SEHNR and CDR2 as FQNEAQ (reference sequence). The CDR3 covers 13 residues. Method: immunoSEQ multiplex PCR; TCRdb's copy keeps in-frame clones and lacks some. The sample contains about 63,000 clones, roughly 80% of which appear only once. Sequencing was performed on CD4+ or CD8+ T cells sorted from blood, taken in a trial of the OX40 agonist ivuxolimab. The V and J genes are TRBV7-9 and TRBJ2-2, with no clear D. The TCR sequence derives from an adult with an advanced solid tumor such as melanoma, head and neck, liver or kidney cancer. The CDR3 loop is CASSLAITGELFF. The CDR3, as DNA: TGTGCCAGCAGCTTAGCGATAACCGGGGAGCTGTTTTTT.